The 28 T cell receptor beta chains listed next were all sequenced from one sample in a study of CD8+CD57+ T cells in acquired aplastic anemia (dated by TCRdb to between 2017 and 2018). Expansion of CD8+CD57+ cells had been shown by flow cytometry in the patients chosen for sequencing. Instrument on record: Illumina HiSeq 2000. Profiling of TCR beta VDJ combinations and CDR3 sequences used genomic DNA as the template. Starting from the raw public reads, TCRdb applied fastp trimming at Q25, assembled clones with MiXCR and retained in-frame beta chains. Records with the same CDR3 protein are collapsed into one entry carrying the most frequent genes and DNA. Across this sample there are roughly 240,000 distinct CDR3 sequences, with around 45% seen only once. The ten most abundant clones make up over 7.5% of the sample. The sequencing input was sorted CD4+, CD8+, or CD8+CD57+ T cells (not recorded which) from PBMCs. The receptors shown here come from a human donor with aplastic anemia.

The rearrangement joins TRBV11-3 to TRBJ2-7; D ambiguous. V was pared by 2 bases and J by 3 bases, with 14 bases between. Per germline, CDR1 SGHNT and CDR2 YENEEA. The CDR3 length is 15 residues. This CDR3 is CASSLHLPKGYEQYF. CDR3 bases: TGTGCCAGCAGCTTACACCTCCCAAAGGGCTACGAGCAGTACTTC.

This clonotype was observed many times. This rearrangement joins TRBV7-9 to TRBJ2-1, with D perhaps being TRBD1 or TRBD2 (5 bases each). The CDR3 consists of 18 residues. Per germline, CDR1 SEHNR and CDR2 FQNEAQ (reference sequence). The ends were cut back, 7 bases at V and 6 bases at J, with 28 bases in the middle. The CDR3 nucleotides read TGTGCCAGCAAAAGTATGGGGGACCCAGCCAACCCTGCCAATGAGCAGTTCTTC. Translated: CASKSMGDPANPANEQFF.

There are many counts of this clonotype. The rearrangement uses TRBV19 and TRBJ1-3; D is undetermined. CDR1 and CDR2 from the germline V gene are LNHDA and SQIVND (reference sequence). The CDR3 covers 13 residues. V lost 10 bases, J lost 0 bases, and 10 bases lay in between. The CDR3 is CATLESSGNTIYF. The CDR3 nucleotides are TGTGCCACACTGGAGAGCTCTGGAAACACCATATATTTT.

This sequence joins TRBV29-1 and TRBJ1-1; 7 bases map to TRBD1. CDR3 length: 13 residues. CDR1 and CDR2 (germline): SQVTM, ANQGSEA. J was trimmed by 1 base and V by 7 bases; bases with no gene match: 6. In DNA, the CDR3 is TGCAGCGGCGCTGGACAGGCGAACACTGAAGCTTTCTTT. Translating gives CSGAGQANTEAFF.

In the case of this clonotype: A much larger clone differs from this one at a single base, so this may be a read error. The V gene is TRBV5-1, the J gene TRBJ2-2; possible D gene TRBD2, 5 bases. Per germline, CDR1 SGHRS and CDR2 YFSETQ. This CDR3 has 15 residues. CDR3 in amino acids: CASRDISTNTGELLF. For the CDR3, the DNA is TGCGCCAGCAGAGACATTTCTACGAACACCGGGGAGCTGCTTTTT.

CDR3 nucleotide sequence: TGTGCCAGCAGTGACTCGACTAGCGGGAGCGAGCAGTACTTC. Translated: CASSDSTSGSEQYF. The rearrangement links TRBV6-4 to TRBJ2-5, with 12 nucleotides matching TRBD2. Judging by the DNA end, TRBJ2-7 fits better; the J call may be wrong. Germline loops: CDR1 MRHNA, CDR2 SNTAGT. The CDR3 spans 14 residues.

V is TRBV20-1 and J is TRBJ1-1, with 7 bases aligning to TRBD1. The V and J ends lost 5 bases and 0 bases, in that order; junction bases with no gene match: 3. The CDR3 is made up of 13 amino acids. Germline-derived CDR1 and CDR2 are DFQATT and SNEGSKA (reference sequence). The CDR3 loop is CSAGTAMNTEAFF. In DNA, the CDR3 is TGCAGTGCTGGGACAGCAATGAACACTGAAGCTTTCTTT.

Turning to this clonotype: The junction differs from germline at one of its ends, possibly a read error. The chain employs TRBV24-1 and TRBJ1-2; D uncertain. The CDR3 consists of 14 residues. Germline CDR1 KGHDR, CDR2 SFDVKD. In nucleotides, the CDR3 is TGTACCACCAGTGATAGTTACGTTAACTATGGCTACACCTTC. Residues: CTTSDSYVNYGYTF.

For this clonotype: The conserved phenylalanine or tryptophan normally closing the CDR3 is absent here, so this likely arose from a read error. Because the CDR3's place on the DNA is in doubt, the DNA is left out and the CDR3 is given as listed by TCRdb. The CDR3 region is CASSLAGP. The gene calls are TRBV7-8 and TRBJ1-1. Germline V gene data show CDR1 as SGHVS and CDR2 as FQNEAQ. The CDR3 numbers 8 amino acids, ends counted.

The chain combines TRBV7-9 with TRBJ1-2; TRBD1 agrees at 7 bases. Germline CDR1 is SEHNR and CDR2 is FQNEAQ (reference sequence). This CDR3 comprises 14 residues. With 1 base clipped from V and 8 bases from J, the junction kept 7 bases outside the gene matches. The CDR3 bases are TGTGCCAGCAGCTTAGGCGGTGACAGGGAGGGCTACACCTTC. It yields the protein CASSLGGDREGYTF.

As concerns this clonotype: A much larger clonotype is one base distant, so this may be a read error. V is TRBV5-5 and J is TRBJ1-5; D gene ambiguous. The CDR3 has 15 residues. V dropped 2 bases and J dropped 0 bases, with 9 bases sitting between them. CDR1 is SGHKS and CDR2 is YYEKEE in the germline V gene (reference sequence). DNA for the CDR3: TGTGCCAGCAGCTTTAGTGCCAGTAGCAATCAGCCCCAGCATTTT. Amino acids: CASSFSASSNQPQHF.

J is TRBJ2-7 and V is TRBV29-1, with 7 nucleotides matching TRBD1. The J call is in doubt because the DNA end fits TRBJ2-5 better. Germline CDR1 SQVTM, CDR2 ANQGSEA. The CDR3 has 12 residues. CDR3 bases: TGCAGCGCCCGGACAGGCGGGGAGACCCAGTACTTC. As protein: CSARTGGETQYF.

This clonotype was seen ten or more times. CDR3 sequence (DNA): TGTGCCAGCAGCTTTGGCGACAGGGGGCGGAGGTACGAGCAGTACTTC. This encodes CASSFGDRGRRYEQYF. The chain has TRBV5-8 and TRBJ2-7, with 10 bases matching TRBD1. Germline V gives CDR1 SGHTS, CDR2 YDEGEE. The CDR3 totals 16 residues. With V trimmed by 2 bases and J by 4 bases, 9 bases remained unmatched.

This clonotype was counted ten times or more. J is TRBJ2-1 and V is TRBV19; no clear D. There are 18 residues in the CDR3. The V end was cut by 2 bases, the J end by 0 bases, with 17 bases between. The germline V gene encodes CDR1 LNHDA and CDR2 SQIVND (reference sequence). The CDR3 sequence: CASSIKGTRYSSYNEQFF. For the CDR3, the DNA is TGTGCCAGTAGTATAAAGGGCACGAGGTATAGCTCCTACAATGAGCAGTTCTTC.

About this clonotype: A much larger clone lies a single base off, so this may be a read error. The chain has TRBV6-4 and TRBJ1-6; 7 bases line up with TRBD1. CDR1 is MRHNA and CDR2 is SNTAGT in the germline V gene. This CDR3 spans 16 amino acids. DNA of the CDR3: TGTGCCAGCAGTTACTCGCTACCAGGGGGTAATTCACCCCTCCACTTT. This encodes CASSYSLPGGNSPLHF.

V usage is TRBV7-2 and J usage is TRBJ1-6, with D unresolved. The germline V gene has CDR1 SGHTA and CDR2 FQGNSA. The CDR3 covers 13 residues. V was shortened by 7 bases and J by 5 bases, with 9 bases between the two germline ends. CDR3 sequence: CASNTDNNSPLHF. CDR3 sequence (DNA): TGTGCCAGCAACACAGATAATAATTCACCCCTCCACTTT.

This clonotype was seen at least ten times. The chain combines TRBV7-9 with TRBJ1-2; the D gene is possibly TRBD1 (6 bases). Per germline, CDR1 SEHNR and CDR2 FQNEAQ (reference sequence). Trimming pared 1 base from V and 6 bases from J, leaving 18 bases between. This CDR3 comprises 16 residues. The CDR3, as DNA: TGTGCCAGCAGCTTAGGGGTAGGTGGGACAAAGGATGGCTACACCTTC. It specifies CASSLGVGGTKDGYTF.

This clonotype was seen just once. This chain connects TRBV9 to TRBJ2-3; 10 bases fit TRBD2. This CDR3 comprises 18 residues. The germline V gene has CDR1 SGDLS and CDR2 YYNGEE. V lost 0 bases to trimming and J lost 2 bases; unmatched junction nucleotides: 9. The CDR3 DNA reads as TGTGCCAGCAGCGTAGACGAGGGCCTAGCGGGGGACACAGATACGCAGTATTTT. Translation gives CASSVDEGLAGDTDTQYF.

This clonotype was seen at least ten times. V gene TRBV5-8 combines with J gene TRBJ2-7; 9 positions match TRBD2. Germline values: CDR1 SGHTS, CDR2 YDEGEE. The junction had 6 bases not matched to a gene; V was cut back by 4 bases and J by 4 bases. The CDR3 spans 14 residues. CDR3 sequence (DNA): TGTGCCAGCAGCCCGGGTAGCGGGGGTTACGAGCAGTACTTC. Residues: CASSPGSGGYEQYF.

This clonotype turned up a few times. The J gene is TRBJ2-7, the V gene TRBV29-1; D remains ambiguous. Trimming shortened V by 4 bases and J by 3 bases, and 13 bases separated the two germline ends. Per germline, CDR1 SQVTM and CDR2 ANQGSEA. CDR3 length: 13 amino acids. CDR3 coding DNA: TGCAGCGTTGTTGTGCCGGTTGACTACGAGCAGTACTTC. It encodes CSVVVPVDYEQYF.

This clonotype was counted ten times or more. This sequence joins TRBV7-9 and TRBJ1-1; perhaps TRBD1 as D (6 bases). CDR1 is SEHNR and CDR2 is FQNEAQ in the germline V gene (reference sequence). Trimming pared 6 bases from V and 1 base from J, leaving 9 bases between. This CDR3 has 13 amino acids. The CDR3 is CASRQGQNTEAFF. The CDR3 nucleotides are TGTGCCAGCAGGCAGGGACAGAACACTGAAGCTTTCTTT.

There are a few counts of this clonotype. The chain combines TRBV3-1 with TRBJ1-2; no clear D. With 2 bases removed from V and 6 bases from J, the gap between germline ends came to 10 bases. The germline V gene has CDR1 LGHDT and CDR2 YNNKEL (reference sequence). The CDR3 has 13 amino acids. The CDR3 bases are TGTGCCAGCAGCCAAAGCACCAGAAATGGCTACACCTTC. This translates into CASSQSTRNGYTF.

This clonotype has more than one count but fewer than ten. The gene calls are TRBV5-1 and TRBJ2-7; 9 bases are a match to TRBD1. The CDR3 has 14 amino acids. The trim removed 7 bases at V and 3 bases at J, leaving 8 bases unmatched. Per germline, CDR1 SGHRS and CDR2 YFSETQ. For the CDR3, the DNA is TGCGCCAGCCGATCGACAGGGGGGAACTACGAGCAGTACTTC. Residues: CASRSTGGNYEQYF. The variable domain in full, completed from reference TRBV5-1 and TRBJ2-7, reads KAGVTQTPRYLIKTRGQQVTLSCSPISGHRSVSWYQQTPGQGLQFLFEYFSETQRNKGNFPGRFSGRQFSNSRSEMNVSTLELGDSALYLCASRSTGGNYEQYFGPGTRLTVT.

The chain combines TRBV9 with TRBJ2-5, with D unclear. This CDR3 has 13 residues. Germline V lookup: CDR1 SGDLS, CDR2 YYNGEE. V was shortened by 0 bases and J by 7 bases, with 10 bases between the two germline ends. The CDR3 bases are TGTGCCAGCAGCGTAGAGAGAATGGTGACCCAGTACTTC. It codes for CASSVERMVTQYF. The entire variable domain, with the rest obtained from reference TRBV9 and TRBJ2-5, is as follows: DSGVTQTPKHLITATGQRVTLRCSPRSGDLSVYWYQQSLDQGLQFLIQYYNGEERAKGNILERFSAQQFPDLHSELNLSSLELGDSALYFCASSVERMVTQYFGPGTRLLVL.

This clonotype was observed at least ten times. This chain joins TRBV2 and TRBJ1-2, with D maybe TRBD1 (6 bases). The CDR3 loop spans 12 amino acids. Between the trimmed V and J ends, which lost 4 bases and 3 bases, there was a span of 6 bases. Germline CDR1 and CDR2: SNHLY and FYNNEI. In DNA form, the CDR3 reads TGTGCCAGCAGTGGGACAGACTATGGCTACACCTTC. Protein product: CASSGTDYGYTF.

A word on this clonotype: A much larger clone is a single base away; this may be a read error. Since no conserved phenylalanine or tryptophan closes the CDR3, a read error is the likely cause. This chain joins TRBV12-3 or TRBV12-4 and TRBJ1-6; D gene uncertain. Trimming cost V 4 bases and J 4 bases, with 11 bases left between them. The CDR3 spans 15 residues. CDR3: CASSYSNGYNSPLHL. The CDR3 DNA reads TGTGCCAGCAGTTACTCGAATGGTTATAATTCACCCCTCCACCTT.

This clonotype occurred a few times. This chain connects TRBV11-3 to TRBJ2-2; possible D gene TRBD1, 6 bases. CDR1 is SGHNT, CDR2 YENEEA, per germline. Trimming stripped 4 bases from V and 5 bases from J, with 11 bases between. The CDR3 runs 14 residues. CDR3 nucleotides: TGTGCCAGCAGCTCCAGGGGACGGACCGGGGAGCTGTTTTTT. Its protein is CASSSRGRTGELFF.

The V call is TRBV7-2, the J call TRBJ2-7; D is ambiguous. The CDR3 spans 15 residues. V was trimmed by 5 bases and J by 3 bases, leaving 17 bases between them. Germline assignment: CDR1 SGHTA and CDR2 FQGNSA. In DNA, the CDR3 is TGTGCCAGCAGCCGAGGAGCAGGAACCAACTACGAGCAGTACTTC. This sequence encodes CASSRGAGTNYEQYF.